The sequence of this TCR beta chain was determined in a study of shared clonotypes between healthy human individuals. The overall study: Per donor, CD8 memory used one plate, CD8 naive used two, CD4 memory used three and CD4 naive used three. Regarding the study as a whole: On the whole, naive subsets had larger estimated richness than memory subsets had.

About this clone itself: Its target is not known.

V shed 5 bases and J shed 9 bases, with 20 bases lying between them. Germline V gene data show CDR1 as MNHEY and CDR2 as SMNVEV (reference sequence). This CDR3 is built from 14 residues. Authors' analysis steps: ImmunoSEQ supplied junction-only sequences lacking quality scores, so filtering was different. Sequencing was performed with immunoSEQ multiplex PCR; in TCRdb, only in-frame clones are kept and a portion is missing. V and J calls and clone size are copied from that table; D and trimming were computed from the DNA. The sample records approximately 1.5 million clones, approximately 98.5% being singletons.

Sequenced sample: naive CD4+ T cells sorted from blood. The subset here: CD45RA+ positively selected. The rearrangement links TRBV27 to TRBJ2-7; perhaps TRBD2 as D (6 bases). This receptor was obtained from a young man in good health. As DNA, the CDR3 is TGTGCCAGCAGTCTCCGGCGGGGAACAGAAGGGCAGTACTTC. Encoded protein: CASSLRRGTEGQYF.